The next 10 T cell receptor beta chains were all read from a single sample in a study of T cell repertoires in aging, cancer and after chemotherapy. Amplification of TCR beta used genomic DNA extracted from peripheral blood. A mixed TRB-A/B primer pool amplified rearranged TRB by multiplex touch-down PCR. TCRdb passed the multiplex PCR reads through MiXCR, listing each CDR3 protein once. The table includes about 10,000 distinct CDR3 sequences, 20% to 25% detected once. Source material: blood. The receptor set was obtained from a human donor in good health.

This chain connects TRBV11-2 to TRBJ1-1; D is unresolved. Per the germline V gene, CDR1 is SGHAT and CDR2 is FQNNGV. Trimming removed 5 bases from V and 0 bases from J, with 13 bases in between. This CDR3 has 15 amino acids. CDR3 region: CASSQQWSMNTEAFF. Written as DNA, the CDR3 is TGTGCCAGCAGCCAGCAGTGGAGCATGAACACTGAAGCTTTCTTT.

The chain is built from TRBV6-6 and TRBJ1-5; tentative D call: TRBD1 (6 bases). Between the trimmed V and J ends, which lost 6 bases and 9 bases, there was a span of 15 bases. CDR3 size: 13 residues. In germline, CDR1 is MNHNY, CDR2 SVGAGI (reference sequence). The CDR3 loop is CASRQGFRGPQHF. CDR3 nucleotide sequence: TGTGCCAGCAGACAGGGATTTAGGGGGCCCCAGCATTTT.

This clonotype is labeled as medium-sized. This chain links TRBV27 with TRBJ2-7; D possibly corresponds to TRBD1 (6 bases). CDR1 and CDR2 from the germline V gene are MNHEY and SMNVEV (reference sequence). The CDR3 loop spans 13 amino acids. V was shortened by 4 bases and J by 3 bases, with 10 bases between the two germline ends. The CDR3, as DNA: TGTGCCAGCAGTTGGGTACAGGGCTACGAGCAGTACTTC. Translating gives CASSWVQGYEQYF.

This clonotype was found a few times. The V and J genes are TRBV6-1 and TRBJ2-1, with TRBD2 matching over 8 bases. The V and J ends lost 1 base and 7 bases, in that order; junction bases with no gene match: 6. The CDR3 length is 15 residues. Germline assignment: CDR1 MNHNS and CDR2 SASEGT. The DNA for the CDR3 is TGTGCCAGCAGTGAAGTCGGGAGGGCCAAAAATGAGCAGTTCTTC. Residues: CASSEVGRAKNEQFF.

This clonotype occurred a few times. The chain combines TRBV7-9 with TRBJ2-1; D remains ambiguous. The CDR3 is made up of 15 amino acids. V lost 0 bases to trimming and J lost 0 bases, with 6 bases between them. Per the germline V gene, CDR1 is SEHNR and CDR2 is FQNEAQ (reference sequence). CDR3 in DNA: TGTGCCAGCAGCTTAGCGGGGTACTCCTACAATGAGCAGTTCTTC. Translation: CASSLAGYSYNEQFF.

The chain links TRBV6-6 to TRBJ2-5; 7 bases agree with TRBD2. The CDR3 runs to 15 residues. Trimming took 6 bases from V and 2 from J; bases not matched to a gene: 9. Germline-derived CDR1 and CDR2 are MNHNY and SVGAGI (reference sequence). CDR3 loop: CASRTWEGKQETQYF. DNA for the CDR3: TGTGCCAGCAGGACGTGGGAGGGAAAACAAGAGACCCAGTACTTC.

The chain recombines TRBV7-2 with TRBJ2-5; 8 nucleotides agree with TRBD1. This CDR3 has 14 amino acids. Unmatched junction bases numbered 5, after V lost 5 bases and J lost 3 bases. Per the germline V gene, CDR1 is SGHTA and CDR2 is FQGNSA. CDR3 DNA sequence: TGTGCCAGCAGCCCGACAGGGGATAAAGAGACCCAGTACTTC. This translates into CASSPTGDKETQYF.

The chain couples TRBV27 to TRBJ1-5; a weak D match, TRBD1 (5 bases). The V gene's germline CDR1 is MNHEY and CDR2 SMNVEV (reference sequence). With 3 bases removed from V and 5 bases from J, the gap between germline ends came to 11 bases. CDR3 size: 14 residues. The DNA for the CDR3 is TGTGCCAGCAGTTTTGGGGGATCGGATCAGCCCCAGCATTTT. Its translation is CASSFGGSDQPQHF.

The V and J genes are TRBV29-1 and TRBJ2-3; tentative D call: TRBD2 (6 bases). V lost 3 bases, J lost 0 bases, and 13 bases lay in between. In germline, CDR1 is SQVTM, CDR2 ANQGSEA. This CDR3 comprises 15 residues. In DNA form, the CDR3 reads TGCAGCGTTGATTCGTTTAGCGGAAGCACAGATACGCAGTATTTT. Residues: CSVDSFSGSTDTQYF.

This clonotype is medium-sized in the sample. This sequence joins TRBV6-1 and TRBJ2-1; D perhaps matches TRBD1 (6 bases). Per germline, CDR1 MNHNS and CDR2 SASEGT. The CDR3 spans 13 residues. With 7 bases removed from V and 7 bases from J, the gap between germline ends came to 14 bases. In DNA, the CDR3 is TGTGCCAGCACTGAGGGGGAGAGGAATGAGCAGTTCTTC. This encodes CASTEGERNEQFF.